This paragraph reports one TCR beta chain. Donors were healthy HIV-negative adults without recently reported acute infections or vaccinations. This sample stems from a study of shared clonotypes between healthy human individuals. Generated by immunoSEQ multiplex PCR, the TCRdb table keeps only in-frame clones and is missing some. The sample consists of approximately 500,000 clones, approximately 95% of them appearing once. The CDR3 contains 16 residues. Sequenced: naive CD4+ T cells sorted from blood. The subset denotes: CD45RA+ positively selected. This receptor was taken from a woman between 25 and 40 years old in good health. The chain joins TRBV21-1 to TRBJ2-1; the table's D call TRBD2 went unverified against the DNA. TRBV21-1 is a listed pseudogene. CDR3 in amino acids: CASKPRREGSYNEQFF. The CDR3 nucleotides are TGTGCCAGCAAACCCAGGCGGGAAGGTTCCTACAATGAGCAGTTCTTC.